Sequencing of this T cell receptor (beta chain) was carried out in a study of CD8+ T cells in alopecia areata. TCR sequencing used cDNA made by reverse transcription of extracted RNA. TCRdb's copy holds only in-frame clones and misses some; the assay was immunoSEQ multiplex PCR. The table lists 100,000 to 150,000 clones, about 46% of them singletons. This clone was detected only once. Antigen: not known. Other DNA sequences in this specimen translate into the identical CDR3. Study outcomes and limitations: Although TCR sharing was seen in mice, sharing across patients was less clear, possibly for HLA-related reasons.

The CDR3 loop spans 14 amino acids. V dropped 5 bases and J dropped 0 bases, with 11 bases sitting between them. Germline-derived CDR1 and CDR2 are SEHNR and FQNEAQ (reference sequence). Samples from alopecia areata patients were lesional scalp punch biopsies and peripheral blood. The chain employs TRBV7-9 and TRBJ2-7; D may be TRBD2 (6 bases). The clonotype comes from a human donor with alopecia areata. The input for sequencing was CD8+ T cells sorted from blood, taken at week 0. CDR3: CASSPPGGSYEQYF. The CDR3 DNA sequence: TGTGCCAGCAGCCCACCCGGGGGCTCCTACGAGCAGTACTTC.